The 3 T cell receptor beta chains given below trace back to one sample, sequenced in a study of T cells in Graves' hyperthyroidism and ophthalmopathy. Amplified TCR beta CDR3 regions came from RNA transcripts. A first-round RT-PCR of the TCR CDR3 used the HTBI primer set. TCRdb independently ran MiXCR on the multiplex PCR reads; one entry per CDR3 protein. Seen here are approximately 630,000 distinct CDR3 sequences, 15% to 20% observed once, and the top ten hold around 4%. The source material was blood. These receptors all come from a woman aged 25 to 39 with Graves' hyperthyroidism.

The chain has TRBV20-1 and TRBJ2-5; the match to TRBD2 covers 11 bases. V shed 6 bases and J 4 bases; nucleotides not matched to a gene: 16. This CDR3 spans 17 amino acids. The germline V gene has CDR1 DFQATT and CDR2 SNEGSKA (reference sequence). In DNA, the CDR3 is TGCAGTGCCCATACCCCTTTAGCGGGAGGGGGGGGAGAGACCCAGTACTTC. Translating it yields CSAHTPLAGGGGETQYF.

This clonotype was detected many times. The CDR3 reads CASSQGRGNYGYTF. The CDR3 DNA sequence: TGTGCCAGCAGCCAAGGCAGGGGTAACTATGGCTACACCTTC. The J gene is TRBJ1-2, the V gene TRBV3-1, with D possibly matching TRBD1 (6 bases). The CDR3 covers 14 residues. The germline V and J ends were trimmed by 1 base and 1 base, with 7 bases remaining between them. In germline, CDR1 is LGHDT, CDR2 YNNKEL (reference sequence).

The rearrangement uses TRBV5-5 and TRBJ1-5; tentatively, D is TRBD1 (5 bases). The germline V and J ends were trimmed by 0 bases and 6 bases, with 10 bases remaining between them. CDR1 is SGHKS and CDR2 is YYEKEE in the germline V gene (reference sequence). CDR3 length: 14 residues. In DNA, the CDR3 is TGTGCCAGCAGCTTGGGGGCAGGGCTTCAGCCCCAGCATTTT. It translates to CASSLGAGLQPQHF.